Listed below are T cell receptor beta chains from one sample, sequenced in a study of T cell changes during pregnancy in multiple sclerosis. TCRdb's copy holds only in-frame clones and misses some; the assay was immunoSEQ multiplex PCR. This table has 50,000 to 70,000 clones, almost 95% appearing once. The specimen was peripheral blood, collected in the first trimester of pregnancy. These receptors were collected from a female donor with multiple sclerosis, enrolled in a pregnancy study. CDR3s include the opening cysteine and the closing phenylalanine or tryptophan.

len	v_gene	j_gene	CDR3aa
13	TRBV27	TRBJ1-1	CASSFVGAGEAFF
14	TRBV6-6	TRBJ1-4	CASRRDILDEKLFF
15	TRBV4-3	TRBJ2-7	CASSQEGAPSYEQYF
13	TRBV7-2	TRBJ1-2	CASSFDRERGYTF
15	TRBV25-1	TRBJ2-5	CASIYNRDGGETQYF
16	TRBV7-9	TRBJ2-7	CASSLLQGPLSYEQYF
16	TRBV15	TRBJ1-5	CATSPTPGQGGQPQHF
14	TRBV4-1	TRBJ1-1	CASSHVQESTEAFF
13	TRBV25-1	TRBJ2-7	CASRTSGGYEQYF
19	TRBV7-8	TRBJ2-7	CASALGARAGGPPTHEQYF
15	TRBV6-5	TRBJ1-1	CASSRTGHQNTEAFF
14	TRBV11-2	TRBJ1-3	CASSSGQSGNTIYF
14	TRBV7-2	TRBJ1-2	CASSSTGGGEGYTF
15	TRBV2	TRBJ1-1	CASVRVRGRDTEAFF
19	TRBV7-2	TRBJ1-6	CASSIIGQGRRLDNSPLHF
14	TRBV4-1	TRBJ1-2	CASSQEGGREGYTF
14	TRBV18	TRBJ2-7	CASSPLQGGDEQYF
15	TRBV7-2	TRBJ2-1	CASSMGLAGYNEQFF
15	TRBV9	TRBJ1-1	CASSARQGGYTEAFF
15	TRBV6-6	TRBJ1-2	CASSYSGKANYGYTF
16	TRBV7-2	TRBJ1-5	CASSRGTGLLNQPQHF
15	TRBV4-3	TRBJ2-3	CASSQVAGSTDTQYF
14	TRBV6-6	TRBJ2-3	CASRPQGNTDTQYF
14	TRBV18	TRBJ2-7	CASSQTSGDYEQYF
15	TRBV11-2	TRBJ2-3	CASAFELQGTDTQYF
15	TRBV7-2	TRBJ1-5	CASSLDRGGNQPQHF
17	TRBV5-5	TRBJ1-2	CASSLGRIDRVGYGYTF
16	TRBV10-3	TRBJ2-1	CAIRTGTGGVGNEQFF
14	TRBV2	TRBJ2-3	CASSRLAGPISRYF
15	TRBV19	TRBJ2-5	CASSQTQTSMETQYF
14	TRBV9	TRBJ2-7	CASSVEQGGYEQYF
17	TRBV5-5	TRBJ2-1	CASSWGGGPSSYNEQFF
14	TRBV5-5	TRBJ1-6	CASSRGQGSSPLHF
14	TRBV7-2	TRBJ1-3	CASSPTASGNTIYF
13	TRBV5-4	TRBJ1-2	CASSPWAGEGYTF
14	TRBV18	TRBJ2-7	CASSPGGSSYEQYF
16	TRBV2	TRBJ1-5	CASSGGTGLKNQPQHF
12	TRBV7-9	TRBJ1-1	CASSFDYTEAFF
16	TRBV15	TRBJ2-2	CATSRDMDRAGGELFF
15	TRBV9	TRBJ2-3	CASSVPGQETDTQYF
13	TRBV28	TRBJ2-1	CASSPEGYNEQFF
14	TRBV30	TRBJ2-7	CAWSVGGGPYEQYF
16	TRBV7-3	TRBJ1-1	CASRSIPGHLNTEAFF
17	TRBV21-1	TRBJ1-3	CASSEPRDRGVGNTIYF
15	TRBV27	TRBJ2-5	CASSAQGAQVETQYF
16	TRBV2	TRBJ1-2	CASSGPRGALGYGYTF
15	TRBV7-3	TRBJ1-6	CASSLTRITNSPLHF
15	TRBV5-6	TRBJ1-6	CASSPSGLGHSPLHF
17	TRBV23-1	TRBJ1-5	CASSQGGEGTLRQPQHF
13	TRBV27	TRBJ2-7	CATSPTGLYEQYF
17	TRBV11-2	TRBJ2-3	CASSPRRASGGALTQYF
15	TRBV12-5	TRBJ2-2	CASGLTGPNTGELFF
14	TRBV11-1	TRBJ2-5	CASSLSGGQETQYF
13	TRBV27	TRBJ2-1	CASSLGGDNEQFF